This T cell receptor (beta chain) was obtained from a study of blood T cell repertoires in COVID-19 (TCRdb year 2020). About the study as a whole: Samples from collaborators originated in the United States, Italy and Spain and spanned both the acute and convalescent phases of COVID-19. Deeply sampled blood TCRbeta repertoires from subjects exposed to, actively infected with, or recovered from COVID-19 were included in the dataset. The samples were drawn from two sources: the first 160 participants of the ongoing ImmuneRACE study, and 950 to 1,500 subjects contributed by 6 global collaborators. The repertoires were made available in a free public database intended to serve as a resource for research on the immune response to SARS-CoV-2. Sample metadata almost always included a de-identified subject ID, COVID-19 status, age in years and sex. The material from the prospective study consisted of cDNA or gDNA derived from T cells, B-cell-depleted T cells, or PBMCs. Where available, HLA class I and class II types were taken from metadata supplied by the sample provider and were not determined by assay-based typing. Here is what the overall study found, with its caveats: Clinical and demographic metadata were provided uncurated, with the amount varying by source and participant.

The collaborating institutions used their own protocols to collect whole blood in K2EDTA tubes. For TCRbeta analysis, collaborators shipped samples as frozen whole blood, isolated PBMCs, or DNA extracted from either of those sample types. The immunoSEQ Assay, a bias-controlled multiplex PCR, was used to amplify TCRbeta CDR3 regions from genomic DNA. The study's own analysis went as follows. The number of nucleated cells in each sample was estimated from the amplification of reference gene primers within the assay. To quantify the absolute abundance of each unique TCRbeta CDR3 rearrangement, sequence reads were collapsed and filtered. For each sample, productive Simpson clonality was calculated by taking the square root of Simpson's diversity index across productive rearrangements. What TCRdb holds here is the immuneACCESS table cut down to in-frame rearrangements. Part of the clones is not present; checked against another copy, under half of the missing clones reflect an unresolved V gene, and the others are unexplained. For V, J and clone size, that table is used; D and trimming come from the DNA. For this sample there are a few hundred thousand clones; 87% appear just once. Of the sample, less than 2.5% is held by the ten largest clones.

A remark on this clone: What this receptor recognizes is not known. Base qualities are not provided; no much larger clone lies one nucleotide away.

The CDR3 runs 18 residues from the cysteine to the phenylalanine. The kept DNA is CDR3 alone, 54 bases in frame from the first base. V lost 1 base and J lost 2 bases, and the count of bases not matched to a germline gene is 9. CDR1 SGHTA and CDR2 FQGNSA are derived from the germline V gene. The sequencing input was peripheral blood. This clonotype originated in a man aged 18-30 years with active or convalescent COVID-19. Rearrangement joined TRBV7-2 to TRBJ2-3; 10 junctional bases match TRBD2. The CDR3 protein is CASSLVWLAGAITDTQYF. At the DNA level, the sequence is TGTGCCAGCAGCTTAGTTTGGCTAGCGGGGGCCATCACAGATACGCAGTATTTT.